The 9 T cell receptor beta chains given below trace back to one sample, sequenced in a study of blood T cell repertoires in COVID-19. Clones were sequenced by immunoSEQ multiplex PCR, and TCRdb holds only the in-frame ones, with some missing. The sample comprises some 260,000 clones, 88% of which are singletons, and 0.65% to 0.9% rests with the top ten. What was sequenced was peripheral blood. These receptor sequences come from a woman younger than 45 with acute or convalescent COVID-19.

The chain combines TRBV13 with TRBJ2-4; 8 bases are shared with TRBD1. The CDR3 is 13 residues long. CDR1 is PRHDT and CDR2 is FYEKMQ in the germline V gene (reference sequence). V shed 8 bases and J 2 bases; nucleotides not matched to a gene: 2. In nucleotides, the CDR3 is TGTGCCAGCCGGACAGGGTCCAAAAACATTCAGTACTTC. Its protein is CASRTGSKNIQYF.

The chain couples TRBV5-6 to TRBJ2-7; 10 nucleotides agree with TRBD2. J was trimmed by 2 bases and V by 3 bases; bases with no gene match: 5. The CDR3 length is 15 residues. Germline CDR1 reads SGHDT; CDR2 reads YYEEEE. The CDR3 loop reads CASSYTSGIPYEQYF. CDR3 nucleotides: TGTGCCAGCAGCTATACTAGCGGGATTCCCTACGAGCAGTACTTC.

CDR3 sequence reads: CASSQQGGTSGNTIYF. CDR3 DNA: TGTGCCAGTAGTCAACAGGGAGGGACCTCTGGAAACACCATATATTTT. The V gene is TRBV19, the J gene TRBJ1-3, with D possibly TRBD1 on 6 matching bases. V was clipped by 5 bases and J by 0 bases, with 14 bases between them. This CDR3 is built from 16 residues. CDR1 and CDR2 (germline): LNHDA, SQIVND (reference sequence).

The chain employs TRBV7-2 and TRBJ2-2; 13 positions match TRBD2. With 0 bases clipped from V and 4 bases from J, the junction kept 5 bases outside the gene matches. Germline V gives CDR1 SGHTA, CDR2 FQGNSA. The CDR3 loop spans 18 amino acids. CDR3 sequence (DNA): TGTGCCAGCAGCTTAGCGGGGACTAGCGGGATCCCCACCGGGGAGCTGTTTTTT. Translation gives CASSLAGTSGIPTGELFF.

The rearrangement uses TRBV6-4 and TRBJ1-1; tentative D call: TRBD1 (6 bases). CDR3 length: 13 residues. Germline V gene sequence: CDR1 MRHNA, CDR2 SNTAGT. The ends were cut back, 4 bases at V and 4 bases at J, with 10 bases in the middle. CDR3 sequence: CASSVEGGTEAFF. The CDR3 DNA follows: TGTGCCAGCAGTGTTGAAGGGGGCACTGAAGCTTTCTTT.

The chain couples TRBV7-2 to TRBJ2-1; 9 bases agree with TRBD2. The junction had 6 bases not matched to a gene; V was cut back by 1 base and J by 8 bases. This CDR3 is built from 15 residues. Germline V gene data show CDR1 as SGHTA and CDR2 as FQGNSA. This chain's CDR3 is CASSLGRGRAYEQFF. CDR3 nucleotides: TGTGCCAGCAGCTTAGGCCGCGGGAGGGCATATGAGCAGTTCTTC.

The chain combines TRBV5-1 with TRBJ2-1; TRBD2 matches at 9 bases. Germline V gives CDR1 SGHRS, CDR2 YFSETQ. V was pared by 4 bases and J by 0 bases, with 8 bases of the junction left unmatched. CDR3 length: 17 residues. CDR3 sequence (DNA): TGCGCCAGCAGCAGGAATATAGCGGGGGCCTCCTACAATGAGCAGTTCTTC. Protein product: CASSRNIAGASYNEQFF.

This clone was detected only once. This rearrangement joins TRBV6-6 to TRBJ2-4; 7 nucleotides match TRBD2. The V segment lost 5 bases and the J segment 3 bases; nucleotides outside the gene matches: 4. Germline V gene sequence: CDR1 MNHNY, CDR2 SVGAGI (reference sequence). The CDR3 length is 14 residues. CDR3 DNA sequence: TGTGCCAGCAGTCCGCGGGAGAACAAAAACATTCAGTACTTC. Its protein is CASSPRENKNIQYF.

This clone was seen a few times. The rearrangement uses TRBV9 and TRBJ1-4, with 7 bases matching TRBD1. Looked up from germline, CDR1 is SGDLS and CDR2 is YYNGEE. The CDR3 is made up of 21 amino acids. J lost 4 bases, V lost 0 bases, and 21 bases had no gene match. CDR3 in amino acids: CASSVVFLTGPIESYNEKLFF. In nucleotides, the CDR3 is TGTGCCAGCAGCGTAGTGTTCCTGACAGGGCCCATCGAATCATATAATGAAAAACTGTTTTTT.